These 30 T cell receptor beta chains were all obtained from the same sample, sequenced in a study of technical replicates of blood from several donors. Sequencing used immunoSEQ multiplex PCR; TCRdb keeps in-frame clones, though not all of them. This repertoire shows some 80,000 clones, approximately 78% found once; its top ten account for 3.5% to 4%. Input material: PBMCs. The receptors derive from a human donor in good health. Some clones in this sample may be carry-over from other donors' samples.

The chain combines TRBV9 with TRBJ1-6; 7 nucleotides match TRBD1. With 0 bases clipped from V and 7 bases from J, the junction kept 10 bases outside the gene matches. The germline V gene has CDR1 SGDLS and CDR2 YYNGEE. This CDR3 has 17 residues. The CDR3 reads CASSVATTFRGNSPLHF. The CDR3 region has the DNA TGTGCCAGCAGCGTAGCTACTACGTTCAGGGGGAATTCACCCCTCCACTTT.

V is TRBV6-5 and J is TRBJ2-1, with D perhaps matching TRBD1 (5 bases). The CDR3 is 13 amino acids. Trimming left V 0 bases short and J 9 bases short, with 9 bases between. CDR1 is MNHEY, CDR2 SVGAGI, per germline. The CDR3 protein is CASSYSRQGEQFF. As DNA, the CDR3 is TGTGCCAGCAGTTACTCACGGCAGGGTGAGCAGTTCTTC.

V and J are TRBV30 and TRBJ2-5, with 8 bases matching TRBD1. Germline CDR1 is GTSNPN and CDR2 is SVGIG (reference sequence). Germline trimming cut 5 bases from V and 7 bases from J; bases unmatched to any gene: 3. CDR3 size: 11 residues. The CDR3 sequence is CAWGTGPTQYF. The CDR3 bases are TGTGCCTGGGGGACAGGTCCGACCCAGTACTTC.

The DNA of the CDR3 is TGTGCCAGCAGCTTAGCTGCGGCAGATACGCAGTATTTT. It is translated as CASSLAAADTQYF. The chain has TRBV7-9 and TRBJ2-3; D unclear. CDR1 and CDR2 from the germline V gene are SEHNR and FQNEAQ (reference sequence). V lost 0 bases and J 4 bases, leaving 5 bases between the germline ends. This CDR3 is built from 13 residues.

As DNA, the CDR3 is TGTGCCAGCAGCCCCCCAGATGGTGAGCAGTTCTTC. Residues: CASSPPDGEQFF. The V and J genes are TRBV7-3 and TRBJ2-1, with D unclear. CDR1 is SGHTA, CDR2 FQGTGA, per germline. The CDR3 covers 12 residues. The V end lost 5 bases, the J end lost 9 bases, and 11 bases lay between the germline ends.

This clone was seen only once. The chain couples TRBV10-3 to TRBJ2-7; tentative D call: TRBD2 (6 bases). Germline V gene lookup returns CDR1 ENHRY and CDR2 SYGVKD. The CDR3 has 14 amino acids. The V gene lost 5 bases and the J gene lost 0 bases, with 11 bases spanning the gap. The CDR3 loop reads CAISLASSSYEQYF. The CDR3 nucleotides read TGTGCCATCAGTCTAGCGTCGAGCTCCTACGAGCAGTACTTC.

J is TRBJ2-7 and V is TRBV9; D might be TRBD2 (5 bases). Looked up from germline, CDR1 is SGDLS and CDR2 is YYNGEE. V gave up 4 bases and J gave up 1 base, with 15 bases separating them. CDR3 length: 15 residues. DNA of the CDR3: TGTGCCAGCAGCCTAGGAGGATCGGGGTCCTACGAGCAGTACTTC. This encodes CASSLGGSGSYEQYF.

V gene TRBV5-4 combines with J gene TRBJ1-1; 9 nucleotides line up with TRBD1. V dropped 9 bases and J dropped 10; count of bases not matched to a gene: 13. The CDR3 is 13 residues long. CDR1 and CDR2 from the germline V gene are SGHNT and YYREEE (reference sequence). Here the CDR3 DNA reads TGTGCCACCGCACCGGGACAGGGAGACTCAGCTTTCTTT. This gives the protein CATAPGQGDSAFF.

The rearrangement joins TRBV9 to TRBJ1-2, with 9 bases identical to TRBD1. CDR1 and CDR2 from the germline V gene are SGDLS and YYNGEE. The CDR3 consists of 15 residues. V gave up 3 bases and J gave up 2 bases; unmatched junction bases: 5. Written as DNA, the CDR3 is TGTGCCAGCAGCGAAACCACAGGGGGCAACTATGGCTACACCTTC. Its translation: CASSETTGGNYGYTF.

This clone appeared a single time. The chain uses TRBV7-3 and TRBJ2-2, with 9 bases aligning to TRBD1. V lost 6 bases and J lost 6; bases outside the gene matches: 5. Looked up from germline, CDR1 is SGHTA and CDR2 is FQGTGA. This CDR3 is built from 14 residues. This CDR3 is CASRLTGGAGELFF. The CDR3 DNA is TGTGCCAGCAGACTTACAGGGGGCGCCGGGGAGCTGTTTTTT.

The CDR3 loop reads CASSLGGAGNTIYF. CDR3 DNA: TGTGCCAGCAGCCTAGGGGGAGCTGGAAACACCATATATTTT. The chain is built from TRBV6-6 and TRBJ1-3; possible D gene TRBD1, 6 bases. Between the trimmed V and J ends, which lost 6 bases and 2 bases, there was a span of 11 bases. This CDR3 spans 14 amino acids. In germline, CDR1 is MNHNY, CDR2 SVGAGI (reference sequence).

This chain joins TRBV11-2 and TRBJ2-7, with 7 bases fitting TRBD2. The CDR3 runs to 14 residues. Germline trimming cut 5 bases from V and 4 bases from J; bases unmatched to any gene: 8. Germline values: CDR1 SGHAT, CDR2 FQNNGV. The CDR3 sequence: CASSPLTGGYEQYF. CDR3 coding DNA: TGTGCCAGCAGCCCCCTAACGGGAGGTTACGAGCAGTACTTC.

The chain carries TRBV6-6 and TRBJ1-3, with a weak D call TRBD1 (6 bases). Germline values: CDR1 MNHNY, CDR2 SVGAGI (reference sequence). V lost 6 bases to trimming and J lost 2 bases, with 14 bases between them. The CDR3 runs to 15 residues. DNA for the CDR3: TGTGCCAGCAGACCCCGGGGGGGCACTGGAAACACCATATATTTT. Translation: CASRPRGGTGNTIYF.

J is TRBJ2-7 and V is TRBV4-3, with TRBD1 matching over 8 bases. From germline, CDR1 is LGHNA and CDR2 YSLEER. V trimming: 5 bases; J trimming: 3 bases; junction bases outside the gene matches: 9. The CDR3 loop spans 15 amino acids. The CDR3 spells CASSKDRDKYYEQYF. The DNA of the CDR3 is TGCGCCAGCAGCAAGGACAGGGACAAATACTACGAGCAGTACTTC.

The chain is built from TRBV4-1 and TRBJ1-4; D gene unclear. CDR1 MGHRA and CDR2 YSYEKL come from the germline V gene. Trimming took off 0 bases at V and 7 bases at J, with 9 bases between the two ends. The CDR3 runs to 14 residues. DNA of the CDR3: TGCGCCAGCAGCCAAGAGTCGCGGGTTGAAAAACTGTTTTTT. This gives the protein CASSQESRVEKLFF.

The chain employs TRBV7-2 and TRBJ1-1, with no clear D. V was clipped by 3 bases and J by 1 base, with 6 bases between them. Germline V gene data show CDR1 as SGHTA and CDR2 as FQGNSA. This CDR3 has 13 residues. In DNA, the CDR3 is TGTGCCAGCAGCTTTCAGTGGAACACTGAAGCTTTCTTT. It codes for CASSFQWNTEAFF.

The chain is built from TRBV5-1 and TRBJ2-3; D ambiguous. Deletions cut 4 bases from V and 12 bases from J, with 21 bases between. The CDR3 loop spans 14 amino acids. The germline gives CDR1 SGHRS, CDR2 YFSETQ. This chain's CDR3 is CASSALPGEASQYF. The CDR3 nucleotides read TGCGCCAGCAGCGCCCTCCCCGGTGAGGCCTCCCAGTATTTT. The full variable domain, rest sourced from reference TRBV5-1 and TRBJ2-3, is KAGVTQTPRYLIKTRGQQVTLSCSPISGHRSVSWYQQTPGQGLQFLFEYFSETQRNKGNFPGRFSGRQFSNSRSEMNVSTLELGDSALYLCASSALPGEASQYFGPGTRLTVL.

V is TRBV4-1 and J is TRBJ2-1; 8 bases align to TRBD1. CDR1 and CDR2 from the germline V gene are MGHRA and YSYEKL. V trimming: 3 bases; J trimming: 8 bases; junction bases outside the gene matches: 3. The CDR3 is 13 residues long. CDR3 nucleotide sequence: TGCGCCAGCAGCCAGACGGGACAGGATGAGCAGTTCTTC. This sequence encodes CASSQTGQDEQFF.

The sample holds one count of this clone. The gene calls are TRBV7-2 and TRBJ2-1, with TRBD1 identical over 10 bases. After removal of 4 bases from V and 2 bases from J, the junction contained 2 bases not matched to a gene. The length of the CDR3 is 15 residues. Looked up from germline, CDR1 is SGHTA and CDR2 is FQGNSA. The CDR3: CASSSGQGAYNEQFF. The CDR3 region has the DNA TGTGCCAGCAGCTCCGGACAGGGGGCCTACAATGAGCAGTTCTTC. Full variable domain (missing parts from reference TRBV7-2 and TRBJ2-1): GAGVSQSPSNKVTEKGKDVELRCDPISGHTALYWYRQSLGQGLEFLIYFQGNSAPDKSGLPSDRFSAERTGGSVSTLTIQRTQQEDSAVYLCASSSGQGAYNEQFFGPGTRLTVL.

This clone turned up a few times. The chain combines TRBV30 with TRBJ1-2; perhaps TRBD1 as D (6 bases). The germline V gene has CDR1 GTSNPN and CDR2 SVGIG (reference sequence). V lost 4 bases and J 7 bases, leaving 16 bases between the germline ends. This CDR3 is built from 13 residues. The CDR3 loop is CAWIGGPLLGYTF. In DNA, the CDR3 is TGTGCCTGGATAGGGGGTCCCTTACTTGGCTACACCTTC.

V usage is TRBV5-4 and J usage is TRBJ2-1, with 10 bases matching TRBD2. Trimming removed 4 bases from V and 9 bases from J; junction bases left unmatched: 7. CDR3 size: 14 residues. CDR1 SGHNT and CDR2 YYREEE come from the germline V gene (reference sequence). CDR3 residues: CASSPLAGGTEQFF. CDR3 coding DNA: TGTGCCAGCAGCCCCTTAGCGGGAGGAACTGAGCAGTTCTTC.

The DNA of the CDR3 is TGTGCCAGCAGCTTTGGCGGGAGTCTCTCCTACGAGCAGTACTTC. Protein product: CASSFGGSLSYEQYF. The gene calls are TRBV7-9 and TRBJ2-7, with TRBD2 identical over 7 bases. V was clipped by 3 bases and J by 0 bases; unmatched bases: 5. The CDR3 covers 15 residues. Germline V gene sequence: CDR1 SEHNR, CDR2 FQNEAQ (reference sequence).

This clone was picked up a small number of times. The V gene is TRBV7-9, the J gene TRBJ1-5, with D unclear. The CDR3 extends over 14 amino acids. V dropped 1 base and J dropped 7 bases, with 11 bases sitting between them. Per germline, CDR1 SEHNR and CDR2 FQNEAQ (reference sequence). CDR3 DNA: TGTGCCAGCAGCTTAGACGGGGTGGGACAGCCCCAGCATTTT. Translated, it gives CASSLDGVGQPQHF.

The CDR3 DNA sequence: TGTGCCAGCAAGGGGACAATGACAACAGATACGCAGTATTTT. This translates into CASKGTMTTDTQYF. The rearrangement uses TRBV2 and TRBJ2-3, with D maybe TRBD1 (6 bases). Trimming cost V 7 bases and J 3 bases, with 14 bases left between them. There are 14 residues in the CDR3. Per the germline V gene, CDR1 is SNHLY and CDR2 is FYNNEI.

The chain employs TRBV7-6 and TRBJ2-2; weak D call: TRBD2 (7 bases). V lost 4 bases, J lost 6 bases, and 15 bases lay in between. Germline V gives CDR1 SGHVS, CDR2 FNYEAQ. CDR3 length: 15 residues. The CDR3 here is CASSSTKGGAGELFF. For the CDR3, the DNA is TGTGCCAGCAGCTCAACCAAAGGGGGGGCCGGGGAGCTGTTTTTT. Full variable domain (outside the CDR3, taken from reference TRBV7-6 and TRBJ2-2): GAGVSQSPRYKVTKRGQDVALRCDPISGHVSLYWYRQALGQGPEFLTYFNYEAQQDKSGLPNDRFSAERPEGSISTLTIQRTEQRDSAMYRCASSSTKGGAGELFFGEGSRLTVL.

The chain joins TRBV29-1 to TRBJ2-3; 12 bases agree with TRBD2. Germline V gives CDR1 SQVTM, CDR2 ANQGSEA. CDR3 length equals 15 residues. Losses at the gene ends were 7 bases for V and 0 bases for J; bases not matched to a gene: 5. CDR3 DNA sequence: TGCAGCGCTCCCGGACTAGCGGGGAGCACAGATACGCAGTATTTT. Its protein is CSAPGLAGSTDTQYF.

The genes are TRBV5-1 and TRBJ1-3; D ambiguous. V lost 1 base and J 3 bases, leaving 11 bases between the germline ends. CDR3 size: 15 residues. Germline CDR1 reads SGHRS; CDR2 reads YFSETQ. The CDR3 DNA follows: TGCGCCAGCAGCTTGTATGGAGAGGGTGGAAACACCATATATTTT. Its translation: CASSLYGEGGNTIYF.

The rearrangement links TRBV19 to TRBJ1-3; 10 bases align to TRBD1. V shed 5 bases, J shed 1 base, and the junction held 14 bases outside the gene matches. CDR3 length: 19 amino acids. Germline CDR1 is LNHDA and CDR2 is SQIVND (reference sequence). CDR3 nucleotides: TGTGCCAGTAGTGCCCGTTGGGGCTCGGACAGGGGGTCTGGAAACACCATATATTTT. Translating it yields CASSARWGSDRGSGNTIYF.

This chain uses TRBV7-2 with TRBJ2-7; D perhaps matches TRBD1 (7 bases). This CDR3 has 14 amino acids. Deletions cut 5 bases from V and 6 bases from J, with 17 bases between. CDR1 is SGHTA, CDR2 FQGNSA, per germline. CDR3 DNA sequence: TGTGCCAGCAGCACGACAGGGAGGCTCTTCGAGCAGTACTTC. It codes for CASSTTGRLFEQYF.

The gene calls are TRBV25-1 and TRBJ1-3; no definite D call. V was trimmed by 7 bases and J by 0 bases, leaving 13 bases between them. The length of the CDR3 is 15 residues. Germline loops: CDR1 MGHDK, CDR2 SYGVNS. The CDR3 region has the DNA TGTGCCAGCACTCAAGGACTCCACTCTGGAAACACCATATATTTT. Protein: CASTQGLHSGNTIYF.